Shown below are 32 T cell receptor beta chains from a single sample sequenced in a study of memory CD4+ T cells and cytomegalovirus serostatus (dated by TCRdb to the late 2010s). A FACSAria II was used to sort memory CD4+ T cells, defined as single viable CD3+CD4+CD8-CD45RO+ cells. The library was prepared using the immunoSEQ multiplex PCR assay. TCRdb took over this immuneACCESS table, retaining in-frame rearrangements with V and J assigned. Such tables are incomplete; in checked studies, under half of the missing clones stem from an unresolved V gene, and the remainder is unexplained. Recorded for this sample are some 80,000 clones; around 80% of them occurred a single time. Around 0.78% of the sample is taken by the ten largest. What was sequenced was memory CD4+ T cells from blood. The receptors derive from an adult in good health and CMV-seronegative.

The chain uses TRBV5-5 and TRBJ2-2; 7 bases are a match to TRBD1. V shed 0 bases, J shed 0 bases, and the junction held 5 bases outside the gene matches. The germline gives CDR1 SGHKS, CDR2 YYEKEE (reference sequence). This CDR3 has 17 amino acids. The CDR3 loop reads CASSLAVQGANTGELFF. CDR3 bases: TGTGCCAGCAGCTTGGCGGTTCAGGGGGCGAACACCGGGGAGCTGTTTTTT. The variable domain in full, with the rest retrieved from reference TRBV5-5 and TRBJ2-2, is DAGVTQSPTHLIKTRGQQVTLRCSPISGHKSVSWYQQVLGQGPQFIFQYYEKEERGRGNFPDRFSARQFPNYSSELNVNALLLGDSALYLCASSLAVQGANTGELFFGEGSRLTVL.

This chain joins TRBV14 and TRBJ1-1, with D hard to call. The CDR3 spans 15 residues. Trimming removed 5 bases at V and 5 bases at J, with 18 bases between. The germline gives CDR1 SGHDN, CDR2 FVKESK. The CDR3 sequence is CASSSFDQIRTEAFF. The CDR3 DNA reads TGTGCCAGCAGCTCTTTTGACCAAATTCGGACTGAAGCTTTCTTT.

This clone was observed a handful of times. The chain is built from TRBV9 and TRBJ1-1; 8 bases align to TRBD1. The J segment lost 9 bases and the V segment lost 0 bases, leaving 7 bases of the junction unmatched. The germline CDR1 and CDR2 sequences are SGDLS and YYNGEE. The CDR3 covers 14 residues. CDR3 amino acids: CASSVAEGRGQAFF. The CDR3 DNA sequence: TGTGCCAGCAGCGTAGCTGAAGGCAGGGGGCAAGCTTTCTTT.

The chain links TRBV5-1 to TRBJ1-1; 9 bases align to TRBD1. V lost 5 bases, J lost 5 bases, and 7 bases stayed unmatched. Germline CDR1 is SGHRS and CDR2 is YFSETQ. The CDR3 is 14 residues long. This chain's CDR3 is CASRMDRGRTEAFF. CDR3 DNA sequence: TGCGCCAGCAGGATGGACAGGGGTAGGACTGAAGCTTTCTTT.

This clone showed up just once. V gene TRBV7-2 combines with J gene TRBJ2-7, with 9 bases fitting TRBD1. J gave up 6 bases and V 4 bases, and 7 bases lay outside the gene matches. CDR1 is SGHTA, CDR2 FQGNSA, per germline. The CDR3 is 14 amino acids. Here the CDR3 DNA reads TGTGCCAGCAGCTCCGGGACAGGGAGGGGCGAGCAGTACTTC. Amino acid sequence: CASSSGTGRGEQYF.

The CDR3 here is CASSPNTVAYEQYF. The CDR3 DNA is TGTGCCAGCTCACCAAACACAGTAGCGTACGAGCAGTACTTC. The chain is built from TRBV18 and TRBJ2-7; D perhaps matches TRBD2 (5 bases). Germline values: CDR1 KGHSH, CDR2 LQKENI. The CDR3 spans 14 residues. Trimming left V 2 bases short and J 4 bases short, with 12 bases between. The full variable domain, completed using reference TRBV18 and TRBJ2-7, is NAGVMQNPRHLVRRRGQEARLRCSPMKGHSHVYWYRQLPEEGLKFMVYLQKENIIDESGMPKERFSAEFPKEGPSILRIQQVVRGDSAAYFCASSPNTVAYEQYFGPGTRLTVT.

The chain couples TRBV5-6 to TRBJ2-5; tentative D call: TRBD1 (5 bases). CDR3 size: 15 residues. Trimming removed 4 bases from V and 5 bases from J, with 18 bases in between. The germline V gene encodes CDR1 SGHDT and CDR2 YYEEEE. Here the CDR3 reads CASSTLDSTGETQYF. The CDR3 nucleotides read TGTGCCAGCAGCACTCTAGACAGTACCGGGGAGACCCAGTACTTC.

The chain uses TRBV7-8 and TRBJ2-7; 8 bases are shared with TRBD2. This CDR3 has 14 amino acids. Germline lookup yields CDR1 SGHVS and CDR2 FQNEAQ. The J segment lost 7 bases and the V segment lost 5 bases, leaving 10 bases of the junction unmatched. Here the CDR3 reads CASSTLGGGREQYF. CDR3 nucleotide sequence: TGTGCCAGCAGCACCCTGGGCGGGGGGCGGGAGCAGTACTTC.

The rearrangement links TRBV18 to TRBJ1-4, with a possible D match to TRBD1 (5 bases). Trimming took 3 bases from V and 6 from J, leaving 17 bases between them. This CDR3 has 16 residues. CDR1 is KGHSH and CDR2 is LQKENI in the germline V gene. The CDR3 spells CASSPNAGYLDEKLFF. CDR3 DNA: TGTGCCAGCTCACCTAACGCAGGGTATCTAGATGAAAAACTGTTTTTT.

The CDR3 nucleotides are TGTGCCAGTAAAGTGGCCGTGAACACCGGGGAGCTGTTTTTT. This translates into CASKVAVNTGELFF. The chain is built from TRBV19 and TRBJ2-2; D uncertain. This CDR3 has 14 amino acids. Trimming cost V 7 bases and J 1 base, with 10 bases left between them. Germline V gene lookup returns CDR1 LNHDA and CDR2 SQIVND (reference sequence).

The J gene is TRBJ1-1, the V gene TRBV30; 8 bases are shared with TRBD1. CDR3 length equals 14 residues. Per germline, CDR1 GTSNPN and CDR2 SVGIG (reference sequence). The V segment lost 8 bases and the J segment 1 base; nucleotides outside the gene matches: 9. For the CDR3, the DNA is TGTGCCGGCGAAACAACAGGGGGGAACACTGAAGCTTTCTTT. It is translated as CAGETTGGNTEAFF.

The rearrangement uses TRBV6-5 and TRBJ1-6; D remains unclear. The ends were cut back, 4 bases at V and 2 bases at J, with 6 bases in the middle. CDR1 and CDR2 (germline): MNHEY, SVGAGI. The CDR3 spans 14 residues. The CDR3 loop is CASSWRAYNSPLHF. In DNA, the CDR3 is TGTGCCAGCAGTTGGAGGGCCTATAATTCACCCCTCCACTTT.

CDR3 coding DNA: TGCGCCAGCAGCTCAGCTGCCGGGACAGGGAAAACCGGGGAGCTGTTTTTT. Its translation is CASSSAAGTGKTGELFF. The chain couples TRBV5-1 to TRBJ2-2, with 9 positions matching TRBD1. The ends lost 3 bases at V and 5 bases at J; junction bases unmatched: 11. Germline V lookup: CDR1 SGHRS, CDR2 YFSETQ. CDR3 length equals 17 residues.

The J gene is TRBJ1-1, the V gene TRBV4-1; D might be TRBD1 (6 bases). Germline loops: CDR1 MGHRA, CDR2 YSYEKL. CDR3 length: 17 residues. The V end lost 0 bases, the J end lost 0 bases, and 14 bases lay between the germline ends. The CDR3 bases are TGCGCCAGCAGCCAAGACCCCAGGGGACGGTTGAACACTGAAGCTTTCTTT. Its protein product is CASSQDPRGRLNTEAFF.

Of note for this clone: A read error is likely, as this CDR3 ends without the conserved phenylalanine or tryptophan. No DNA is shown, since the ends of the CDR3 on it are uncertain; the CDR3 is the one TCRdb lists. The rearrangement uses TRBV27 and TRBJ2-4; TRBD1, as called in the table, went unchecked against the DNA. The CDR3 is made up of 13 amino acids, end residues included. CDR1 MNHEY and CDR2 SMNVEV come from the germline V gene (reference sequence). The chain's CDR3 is CASAGTVSGQMTL.

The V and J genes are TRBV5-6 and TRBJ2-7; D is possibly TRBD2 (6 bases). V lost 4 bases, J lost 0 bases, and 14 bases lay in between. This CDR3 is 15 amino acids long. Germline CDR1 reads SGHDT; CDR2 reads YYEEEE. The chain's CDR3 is CASSQSGRGSYEQYF. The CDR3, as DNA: TGTGCCAGCAGCCAGAGCGGGCGGGGCTCCTACGAGCAGTACTTC.

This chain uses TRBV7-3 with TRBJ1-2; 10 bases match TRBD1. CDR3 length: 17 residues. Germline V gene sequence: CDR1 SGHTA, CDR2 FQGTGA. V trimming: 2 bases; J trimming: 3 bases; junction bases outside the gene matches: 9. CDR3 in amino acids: CASSLEGQGSYDYGYTF. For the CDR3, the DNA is TGTGCCAGCAGCTTAGAGGGACAGGGGTCTTACGACTATGGCTACACCTTC.

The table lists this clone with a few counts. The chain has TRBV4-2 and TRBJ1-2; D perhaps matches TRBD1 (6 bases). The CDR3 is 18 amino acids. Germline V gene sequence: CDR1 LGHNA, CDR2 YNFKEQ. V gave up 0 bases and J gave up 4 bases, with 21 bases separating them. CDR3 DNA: TGTGCCAGCAGCCAAGACCCCCGGCAGGGGACTCTGGCCTATGGCTACACCTTC. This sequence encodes CASSQDPRQGTLAYGYTF.

The CDR3 sequence: CAWKVGRGYGYTF. The CDR3 region has the DNA TGTGCCTGGAAAGTGGGGCGCGGGTATGGCTACACCTTC. V gene TRBV30 combines with J gene TRBJ1-2, with a weak D call TRBD1 (5 bases). The CDR3 length is 13 residues. V lost 4 bases and J 5 bases, leaving 14 bases between the germline ends. Germline V lookup: CDR1 GTSNPN, CDR2 SVGIG (reference sequence).

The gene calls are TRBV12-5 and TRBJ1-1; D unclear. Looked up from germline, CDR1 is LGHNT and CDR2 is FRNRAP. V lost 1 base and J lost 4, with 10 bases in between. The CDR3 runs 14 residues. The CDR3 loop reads CASGLGEAATEAFF. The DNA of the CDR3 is TGTGCTAGTGGTTTGGGGGAGGCCGCCACTGAAGCTTTCTTT.

The CDR3 coding sequence is TGTGCCAGCAGCTTAGCGTTGGGACAGACCGGGGAGCTGTTTTTT. Residues: CASSLALGQTGELFF. The chain employs TRBV7-2 and TRBJ2-2; TRBD1 agrees at 7 bases. Germline V lookup: CDR1 SGHTA, CDR2 FQGNSA. V lost 0 bases, J lost 5 bases, and 3 bases stayed unmatched. This CDR3 has 15 amino acids. The entire variable domain, with the rest obtained from reference TRBV7-2 and TRBJ2-2, is as follows: GAGVSQSPSNKVTEKGKDVELRCDPISGHTALYWYRQSLGQGLEFLIYFQGNSAPDKSGLPSDRFSAERTGGSVSTLTIQRTQQEDSAVYLCASSLALGQTGELFFGEGSRLTVL.

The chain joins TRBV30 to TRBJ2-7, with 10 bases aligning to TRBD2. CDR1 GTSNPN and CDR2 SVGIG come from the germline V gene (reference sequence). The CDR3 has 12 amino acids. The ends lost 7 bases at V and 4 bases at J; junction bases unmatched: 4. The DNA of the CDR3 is TGTGCCTTTAGCGGGGGGATATACGAGCAGTACTTC. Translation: CAFSGGIYEQYF.

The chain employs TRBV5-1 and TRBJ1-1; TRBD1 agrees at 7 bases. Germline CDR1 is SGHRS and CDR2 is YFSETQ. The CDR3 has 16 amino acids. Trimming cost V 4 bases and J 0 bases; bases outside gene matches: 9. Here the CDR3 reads CASSGLRTGVNTEAFF. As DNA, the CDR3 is TGCGCCAGCAGCGGATTACGGACAGGCGTGAACACTGAAGCTTTCTTT.

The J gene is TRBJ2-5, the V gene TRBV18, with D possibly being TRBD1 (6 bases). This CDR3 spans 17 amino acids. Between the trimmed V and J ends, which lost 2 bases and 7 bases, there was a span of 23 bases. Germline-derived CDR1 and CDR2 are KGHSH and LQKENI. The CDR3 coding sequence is TGTGCCAGCTCACCAGGAATCCCACAGGGAGCTCACGGGACCCAGTACTTC. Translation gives CASSPGIPQGAHGTQYF.

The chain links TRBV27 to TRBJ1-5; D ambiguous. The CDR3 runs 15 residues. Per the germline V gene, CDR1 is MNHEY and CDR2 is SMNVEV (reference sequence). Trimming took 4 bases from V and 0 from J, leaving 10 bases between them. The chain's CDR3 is CASSSPGNSNQPQHF. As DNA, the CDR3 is TGTGCCAGCAGTTCCCCAGGTAATAGCAATCAGCCCCAGCATTTT.

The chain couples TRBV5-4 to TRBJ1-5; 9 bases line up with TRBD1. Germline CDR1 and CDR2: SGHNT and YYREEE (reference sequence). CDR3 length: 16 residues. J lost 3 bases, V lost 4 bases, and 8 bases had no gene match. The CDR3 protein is CASSLWTGAANQPQHF. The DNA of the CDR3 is TGTGCCAGCAGCCTATGGACAGGGGCGGCCAATCAGCCCCAGCATTTT.

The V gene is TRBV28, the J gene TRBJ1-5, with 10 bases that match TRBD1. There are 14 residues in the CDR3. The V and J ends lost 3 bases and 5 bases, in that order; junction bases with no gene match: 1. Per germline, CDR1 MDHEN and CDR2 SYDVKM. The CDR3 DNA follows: TGTGCCAGCAGTTTGACAGGGGGCGATCAGCCCCAGCATTTT. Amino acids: CASSLTGGDQPQHF.

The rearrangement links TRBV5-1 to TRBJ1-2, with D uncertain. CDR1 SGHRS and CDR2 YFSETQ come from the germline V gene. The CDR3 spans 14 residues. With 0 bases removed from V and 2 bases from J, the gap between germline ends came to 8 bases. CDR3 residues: CASSLDGTNYGYTF. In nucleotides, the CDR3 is TGCGCCAGCAGCTTGGATGGCACCAACTATGGCTACACCTTC.

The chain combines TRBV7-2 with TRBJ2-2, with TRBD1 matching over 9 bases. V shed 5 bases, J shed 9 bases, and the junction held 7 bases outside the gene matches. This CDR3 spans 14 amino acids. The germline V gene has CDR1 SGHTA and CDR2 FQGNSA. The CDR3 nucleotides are TGTGCCAGCAGCCCAGGGACAGGGATGCGGGAGCTGTTTTTT. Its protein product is CASSPGTGMRELFF. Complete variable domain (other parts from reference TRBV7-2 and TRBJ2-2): GAGVSQSPSNKVTEKGKDVELRCDPISGHTALYWYRQSLGQGLEFLIYFQGNSAPDKSGLPSDRFSAERTGGSVSTLTIQRTQQEDSAVYLCASSPGTGMRELFFGEGSRLTVL.

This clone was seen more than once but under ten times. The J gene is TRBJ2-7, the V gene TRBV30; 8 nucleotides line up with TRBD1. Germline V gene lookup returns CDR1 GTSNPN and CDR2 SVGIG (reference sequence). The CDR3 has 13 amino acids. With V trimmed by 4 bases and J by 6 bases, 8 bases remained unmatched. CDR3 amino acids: CAWNRGQGGEQYF. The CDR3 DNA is TGTGCCTGGAATCGAGGACAGGGAGGCGAGCAGTACTTC.

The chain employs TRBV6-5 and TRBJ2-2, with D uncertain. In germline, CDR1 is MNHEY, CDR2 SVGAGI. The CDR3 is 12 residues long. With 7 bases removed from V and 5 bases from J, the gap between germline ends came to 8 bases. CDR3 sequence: CASTMETGELFF. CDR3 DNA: TGTGCCAGCACCATGGAAACCGGGGAGCTGTTTTTT.

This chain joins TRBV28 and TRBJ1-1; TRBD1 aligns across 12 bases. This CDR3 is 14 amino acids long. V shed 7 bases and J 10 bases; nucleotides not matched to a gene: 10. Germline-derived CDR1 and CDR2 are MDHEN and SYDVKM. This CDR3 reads CASIQGGQGAGAFF. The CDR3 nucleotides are TGTGCCAGCATCCAAGGGGGACAGGGGGCTGGAGCTTTCTTT.